A single T cell receptor beta chain is shown here with its context. The source of the sample is a study of shared clonotypes between healthy human individuals. The table came from immunoSEQ multiplex PCR; TCRdb's copy has only in-frame clones and leaves some out. Of about 600,000 clones in the sample, almost 97% were seen once. All donors were Caucasian adults living in Nashville, Tennessee. The receptor was isolated from a woman aged 30 to 39 in good health. The specimen sequenced was naive CD4+ T cells sorted from blood. Subset indicated: CD45RA+ positively selected.

This chain's CDR3 is CASSPRGSVAGELFF. The CDR3 DNA is TGTGCCAGCAGCCCGAGAGGGAGTGTAGCCGGGGAGCTGTTTTTT. The rearrangement uses TRBV11-1 and TRBJ2-2, with D possibly matching TRBD2 (5 bases). Germline V gene sequence: CDR1 SGHAT, CDR2 FQDESV (reference sequence). The CDR3 has 15 residues. Trimming cost V 5 bases and J 6 bases, with 16 bases left between them. Looking up the rest from reference TRBV11-1 and TRBJ2-2 gives the full variable domain: EAEVAQSPRYKITEKSQAVAFWCDPISGHATLYWYRQILGQGPELLVQFQDESVVDDSQLPKDRFSAERLKGVDSTLKIQPAELGDSAMYLCASSPRGSVAGELFFGEGSRLTVL.